This T cell receptor (beta chain) was found in a study of blood T cell repertoires in COVID-19 (dated by TCRdb to 2020 to 2021). Broadly, across the study: Samples covering the acute and convalescent phases of COVID-19 were provided by collaborators in the United States, Italy and Spain. Samples came from the ongoing ImmuneRACE study (first 160 participants) plus 1,254 subjects from 6 global collaborators. A de-identified subject ID, COVID-19 status, age in years and sex were almost always included in the sample metadata. Where available, HLA class I and class II types were taken from metadata supplied by the sample provider and were not determined by assay-based typing. The material from the prospective study consisted of cDNA or gDNA derived from T cells, B-cell-depleted T cells, or PBMCs. The repertoires were released in a freely available public database intended as a resource for research on the immune response to SARS-CoV-2. Subjects who had been exposed to COVID-19, were actively infected with it, or had recovered from it provided the deeply sampled blood TCRbeta repertoires that made up the dataset. What the research found in general, with its limitations: The quantity of clinical and demographic metadata differed by source and by participant and was supplied without curation.

Whole blood was collected in K2EDTA tubes by collaborating institutions according to the institutions' own protocols. For TCRbeta analysis, collaborator samples were shipped as frozen whole blood, as isolated PBMCs, or as DNA extracted from either sample type. TCRbeta CDR3 regions were amplified from genomic DNA using the immunoSEQ Assay, a bias-controlled multiplex PCR. For the original study's pipeline: Within the assay, amplification of reference gene primers was used to estimate how many nucleated cells each sample contained. Sequence reads were collapsed and filtered to measure the absolute abundance of every unique TCRbeta CDR3 rearrangement. For each sample, productive Simpson clonality was calculated by taking the square root of Simpson's diversity index across productive rearrangements. Drawn from immuneACCESS, this table holds only the in-frame rearrangements with V and J called that TCRdb kept. Clones are partly lost; checked studies trace under half to an unresolved V gene and leave the rest unexplained. V and J calls and clone size are given by that table; D and trimming were obtained from the DNA. The sample records 250,000 or so clones, around four fifths of which are singletons. About 6.3% of the sample rests with the top ten.

Comment on this clone: Its antigen specificity is not known. Within one base of it there is no much larger clone, and no base qualities were kept.

Sequenced: peripheral blood. The receptor was isolated from a woman aged 60-75 years with active or convalescent COVID-19.

This receptor has the CDR3 CASRGAGGPTDTQYF. The nucleotide sequence reads TGTGCCAGTAGGGGAGCGGGGGGGCCGACAGATACGCAGTATTTT. Rearrangement joined TRBV19 to TRBJ2-3, with TRBD2 identical over 10 junction bases. From the cysteine through the phenylalanine, the CDR3 covers 15 amino acids. The DNA shown is the 45-base CDR3, in frame from base 1. V has 6 bases trimmed and J has 3 bases trimmed; junction bases matching no gene number 6. CDR1 and CDR2, per the germline V gene (reference sequence), are LNHDA and SQIVND.